This TCR beta chain originates from a study of T-cell reconstitution after alpha-beta-depleted transplantation in children. TCRbeta library construction was performed incorporating unique molecular identifiers. Using its own MiXCR run on the PCR reads, TCRdb lists one record per CDR3 protein. The table includes hundreds of thousands of distinct CDR3 sequences, around 13% detected once. On this clonotype itself: The antigen is unknown.

Whole-study findings and limits: A year had passed since transplant, and T-cell counts and diversity by then came mostly from newly produced T cells. Surviving recipient T cells and thymic progenitors underlay high day-60 TCRbeta diversity in some patients. Two months or so post-transplant, alpha-beta T cells reportedly derived from several hundred expanded graft clones.

The CDR3 runs 15 residues. V trimming: 0 bases; J trimming: 7 bases; junction bases outside the gene matches: 1. Germline loops: CDR1 SGHTA, CDR2 FQGTGA. The chain employs TRBV7-3 and TRBJ2-7, with 15 bases aligning to TRBD2. Sequences were derived from PBMCs, mostly from graft donor cells, sampled 360 days after TCRalphabeta/CD19-depleted stem cell transplant. The receptor was derived from a male patient younger than 18 who had a stem cell transplant for acute myeloid leukemia, so the T cells may come from the graft donor. The CDR3 bases are TGTGCCAGCAGCTTAACGGGACTAGCGGGGGGAGAGCAGTACTTC. Encoded protein: CASSLTGLAGGEQYF.